This T cell receptor (beta chain) was identified during a study of cytomegalovirus exposure and HLA in healthy donors. V shed 3 bases, J shed 1 base, and the junction held 1 base outside the gene matches. In germline, CDR1 is SGDLS, CDR2 YYNGEE. The CDR3 totals 15 residues. The PCR made use of 60 Vbeta and 13 Jbeta primers. Libraries were prepared by immunoSEQ multiplex PCR; TCRdb keeps only in-frame clonotypes and omits some of them. The table records some 140,000 clones, 73% of them present only once. Study-level points and caveats: Reportedly, cytomegalovirus status was diagnosed with high sensitivity and specificity.

A word on this clone: Its specificity is not known.

The receptor was derived from a woman between 40 and 50 years old in good health and CMV-seronegative. The rearrangement joins TRBV9 to TRBJ1-6; 7 bases are a match to TRBD1. The material sequenced was PBMCs. The CDR3: CASSGDRSYNSPLHF. In DNA, the CDR3 is TGTGCCAGCAGCGGGGACAGATCCTATAATTCACCCCTCCACTTT.